These 5 T cell receptor beta chains were all obtained from the same sample, sequenced in a study of blood T cells in healthy people across ages. The authors ran a second PCR of about 6 to 11 cycles using a sample-barcoded 5' primer and a J-beta primer mix. A single record per CDR3 protein comes from TCRdb applying MiXCR to the 5' RACE reads. Here the sample spans 800,000 to 950,000 distinct CDR3 sequences, roughly 29% being singletons. The sample was also linked to a second study, of T cells of mothers and their children.

The sample consisted of blood. All receptors come from a woman aged 40-49 years in good health.

The chain has TRBV28 and TRBJ2-3, with a tentative D call TRBD2 (7 bases). The CDR3 sequence is 15 residues long. V was trimmed by 2 bases and J by 1 base, leaving 10 bases between them. Germline V CDR1 and CDR2: MDHEN, SYDVKM. The CDR3 coding sequence is TGTGCCAGCAGTTTAGGGCGGGGGCGCACAGATACGCAGTATTTT. Its translation is CASSLGRGRTDTQYF.

In its sample, this clonotype was seen a few times. V and J are TRBV7-2 and TRBJ1-6; TRBD1 agrees at 7 bases. V was pared by 1 base and J by 6 bases, with 12 bases of the junction left unmatched. Germline V gene sequence: CDR1 SGHTA, CDR2 FQGNSA. The CDR3 has 18 residues. The CDR3 DNA reads TGTGCCAGCAGCTTAGACCCCTCGAGTAGGGGGCGTAATTCACCCCTCCACTTT. Translating it yields CASSLDPSSRGRNSPLHF.

A word on this clonotype: Given a much more abundant clone one base away, this may be a read error. The rearrangement links TRBV9 to TRBJ1-2, with no clear D. Germline CDR1 is SGDLS and CDR2 is YYNGEE. CDR3 length: 12 amino acids. The CDR3 coding sequence is TGTACCAGCAGCGCGAGGGCCTATGGCTACACCTTC. Amino acids: CTSSARAYGYTF. Full variable domain (rest looked up from reference TRBV9 and TRBJ1-2): DSGVTQTPKHLITATGQRVTLRCSPRSGDLSVYWYQQSLDQGLQFLIQYYNGEERAKGNILERFSAQQFPDLHSELNLSSLELGDSALYFCTSSARAYGYTFGSGTRLTVV.

This chain joins TRBV7-9 and TRBJ2-2; D uncertain. The ends were cut back, 5 bases at V and 4 bases at J, with 14 bases in the middle. Looked up from germline, CDR1 is SEHNR and CDR2 is FQNEAQ (reference sequence). The CDR3 is made up of 15 amino acids. This chain's CDR3 is CASSREAVSTGELFF. The CDR3 coding sequence is TGTGCCAGCAGCAGAGAAGCTGTCAGCACCGGGGAGCTGTTTTTT. Full variable domain (outside the CDR3, taken from reference TRBV7-9 and TRBJ2-2): DTGVSQNPRHKITKRGQNVTFRCDPISEHNRLYWYRQTLGQGPEFLTYFQNEAQLEKSRLLSDRFSAERPKGSFSTLEIQRTEQGDSAMYLCASSREAVSTGELFFGEGSRLTVL.

This clonotype was observed a single time. The J gene is TRBJ1-4, the V gene TRBV7-9; tentative D call: TRBD1 (5 bases). The CDR3 spans 15 residues. CDR1 and CDR2 (germline): SEHNR, FQNEAQ (reference sequence). V shed 5 bases and J shed 7 bases, with 17 bases lying between them. CDR3: CASSGDRAGGEKLFF. The DNA for the CDR3 is TGTGCCAGCAGCGGCGACAGAGCGGGAGGTGAAAAACTGTTTTTT.